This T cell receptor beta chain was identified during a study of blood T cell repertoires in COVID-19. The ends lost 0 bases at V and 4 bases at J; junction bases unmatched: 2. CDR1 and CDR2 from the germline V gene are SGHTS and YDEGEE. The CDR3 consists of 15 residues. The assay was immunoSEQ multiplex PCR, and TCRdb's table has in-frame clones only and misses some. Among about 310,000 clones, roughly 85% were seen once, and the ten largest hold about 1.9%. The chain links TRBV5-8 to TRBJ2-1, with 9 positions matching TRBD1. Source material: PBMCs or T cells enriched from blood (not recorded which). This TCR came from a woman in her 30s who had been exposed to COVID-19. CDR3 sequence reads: CASSLGQGGYNEQFF. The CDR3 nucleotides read TGTGCCAGCAGCTTGGGACAGGGGGGGTACAATGAGCAGTTCTTC.